Presented here are 27 T cell receptor beta chains from one specimen sequenced in a study of breast tumors, draining lymph nodes, adjacent tissues (dated by TCRdb to the mid-2010s). Libraries came from multiplex PCR. The instrument given in TCRdb is Illumina HiSeq 2000. TCRdb ran its own pipeline on the public reads, namely fastp trimming at Q25 and MiXCR clone calling, and kept in-frame beta chains. For every CDR3 protein sequence, its rows merge into one entry that carries the most common genes and DNA. The sample table shows about 15,000 distinct CDR3 sequences, and 40% to 60% are seen once. The ten biggest clones cover approximately 17% of the sample. The specimen sequenced was tumor-adjacent breast tissue. These TCRs come from a female donor with breast cancer. Some clones in this sample may be carry-over from other donors' samples.

This clonotype came up many times. The chain recombines TRBV30 with TRBJ2-3, with 13 bases aligning to TRBD2. The V segment lost 7 bases and the J segment 3 bases; nucleotides outside the gene matches: 7. Germline lookup yields CDR1 GTSNPN and CDR2 SVGIG (reference sequence). This CDR3 comprises 15 residues. The CDR3 region has the DNA TGTGCCTACTTAGGGACTAGCGGGATGACAGATACGCAGTATTTT. Translated: CAYLGTSGMTDTQYF.

This clonotype is medium-sized by share. V is TRBV15 and J is TRBJ2-1, with TRBD2 identical over 11 bases. The germline V gene has CDR1 LNHNV and CDR2 YYDKDF (reference sequence). CDR3 length equals 17 residues. J was trimmed by 1 base and V by 9 bases; bases with no gene match: 11. The CDR3 region has the DNA TGTGCCACTAAGTCCGGGACTAGCGGTAATTCCTACAATGAGCAGTTCTTC. It is translated as CATKSGTSGNSYNEQFF.

This clonotype was found a few times. The chain carries TRBV3-1 and TRBJ1-1, with D perhaps matching TRBD1 (6 bases). Trimming stripped 8 bases from V and 2 bases from J, with 15 bases between. CDR1 and CDR2 from the germline V gene are LGHDT and YNNKEL (reference sequence). CDR3 length: 14 residues. The CDR3 region is CASQGRAGNTEAFF. For the CDR3, the DNA is TGTGCCAGCCAGGGGCGGGCGGGTAACACTGAAGCTTTCTTT.

The chain has TRBV7-9 and TRBJ1-4; TRBD1 is a possible D gene (5 bases). CDR1 and CDR2 (germline): SEHNR, FQNEAQ (reference sequence). The CDR3 has 15 residues. V shed 5 bases and J shed 8 bases, with 18 bases lying between them. The CDR3 region has the DNA TGTGCCAGCAGCGGGACCGGGGGGGACGGAGAAAAACTGTTTTTT. Translating gives CASSGTGGDGEKLFF.

V gene TRBV20-1 combines with J gene TRBJ1-3; 11 bases line up with TRBD1. The CDR3 sequence is 16 residues long. Trimming at V came to 3 bases and at J to 5 bases, leaving 9 bases not matched to a gene. Germline assignment: CDR1 DFQATT and CDR2 SNEGSKA (reference sequence). This CDR3 is CSAREAGTGGRNTIYF. The CDR3 bases are TGCAGTGCTAGGGAAGCGGGGACAGGGGGAAGAAACACCATATATTTT.

This chain links TRBV5-1 with TRBJ1-1; D not certain. CDR1 is SGHRS and CDR2 is YFSETQ in the germline V gene. There are 13 residues in the CDR3. Trimming took off 0 bases at V and 0 bases at J, with 3 bases between the two ends. The CDR3 is CASSLGLNTEAFF. The CDR3 coding sequence is TGCGCCAGCAGCTTGGGCCTGAACACTGAAGCTTTCTTT.

This chain links TRBV7-2 with TRBJ2-3; D gene ambiguous. The germline V gene encodes CDR1 SGHTA and CDR2 FQGNSA. V was pared by 4 bases and J by 3 bases, with 17 bases between. This CDR3 has 16 amino acids. In nucleotides, the CDR3 is TGTGCCAGCAGCTGTGGTAGTAGAGGTATAACAGATACGCAGTATTTT. Translated, it gives CASSCGSRGITDTQYF.

Comment on this clonotype: This likely comes from a read error, as the CDR3 has no conserved phenylalanine or tryptophan at its end. The chain couples TRBV27 to TRBJ1-6, with D perhaps matching TRBD1 (5 bases). Germline CDR1 and CDR2: MNHEY and SMNVEV (reference sequence). This CDR3 has 17 residues. Here the CDR3 DNA reads TGTGCCAGCAGTCTATCCAGGGCAAGCTCCTATAATTCACCCCTCCACCTT. Translation: CASSLSRASSYNSPLHL.

On this clonotype: The conserved phenylalanine or tryptophan is not found at the CDR3 terminus, so this likely reflects a read error. The DNA is left out, because the CDR3 cannot be placed on it with certainty; the CDR3 is given as TCRdb lists it. J is TRBJ1-4 and V is TRBV29-1; the tabulated D call, TRBD1, remains unverified against the DNA. A total of 16 residues make up the CDR3, ends included. CDR1 and CDR2 from the germline V gene are SQVTM and ANQGSEA. CDR3 sequence reads: CSAYRGPNAKNENRFL.

Within the sample, this clonotype is medium-sized. The chain recombines TRBV10-2 with TRBJ1-6; the D is unclear. V lost 6 bases, J lost 5 bases, and 14 bases lay in between. Germline assignment: CDR1 WSHSY and CDR2 SAAADI. There are 15 residues in the CDR3. The CDR3 protein is CASRRSGIDNSPLHF. The CDR3 bases are TGCGCCAGCAGGCGTTCGGGAATTGATAATTCACCCCTCCACTTT.

This clonotype has a count of ten or more. A much larger clone sits a single nucleotide away, making a read error possible. The rearrangement uses TRBV20-1 and TRBJ1-2, with D perhaps TRBD1 (6 bases). The CDR3 is 12 residues long. Germline V gene data show CDR1 as DFQATT and CDR2 as SNEGSKA (reference sequence). CDR3: CSAPDPGVFSPF. Here the CDR3 DNA reads TGCAGTGCCCCCGATCCAGGGGTTTTCTCCCCCTTC.

The chain employs TRBV20-1 and TRBJ1-2; the D gene is possibly TRBD1 (5 bases). In germline, CDR1 is DFQATT, CDR2 SNEGSKA (reference sequence). The CDR3 sequence is 11 residues long. V was clipped by 6 bases and J by 7 bases, with 12 bases between them. The CDR3 DNA reads TGCAGTGCGGACTTAAGGGGTGGCTACACCTTC. Protein sequence: CSADLRGGYTF.

The rearrangement uses TRBV29-1 and TRBJ1-2; 8 bases agree with TRBD1. This CDR3 has 13 residues. Germline V gives CDR1 SQVTM, CDR2 ANQGSEA. The ends lost 3 bases at V and 7 bases at J; junction bases unmatched: 7. The CDR3: CSVDGDRRLGYTF. CDR3 DNA sequence: TGCAGCGTTGATGGGGACAGGAGGCTTGGCTACACCTTC. The full variable domain, rest sourced from reference TRBV29-1 and TRBJ1-2, is SAVISQKPSRDICQRGTSLTIQCQVDSQVTMMFWYRQQPGQSLTLIATANQGSEATYESGFVIDKFPISRPNLTFSTLTVSNMSPEDSSIYLCSVDGDRRLGYTFGSGTRLTVV.

This clonotype showed up many times. V gene TRBV24-1 combines with J gene TRBJ2-3, with a possible D match to TRBD2 (6 bases). This CDR3 comprises 15 residues. CDR1 and CDR2 from the germline V gene are KGHDR and SFDVKD. Trimming took 7 bases from V and 2 from J, leaving 15 bases between them. The CDR3 DNA follows: TGTGCCACCAGCCCTGCGGCGGGGATCACAGATACGCAGTATTTT. Translation: CATSPAAGITDTQYF.

The gene calls are TRBV6-1 and TRBJ1-1, with a weak D call TRBD1 (5 bases). The CDR3 runs to 15 residues. Trimming shortened V by 3 bases and J by 1 base, and 12 bases separated the two germline ends. Per germline, CDR1 MNHNS and CDR2 SASEGT. The CDR3 sequence: CASSDYGRGNTEAFF. DNA for the CDR3: TGTGCCAGCAGTGATTACGGAAGGGGGAACACTGAAGCTTTCTTT.

This chain uses TRBV6-1 with TRBJ2-7; 7 positions match TRBD2. CDR3 length: 14 amino acids. V trimming: 8 bases; J trimming: 3 bases; junction bases outside the gene matches: 10. Germline CDR1 reads MNHNS; CDR2 reads SASEGT. The CDR3 DNA reads as TGTGCCAGCGGTGGCGGGAGAGCCAGCTACGAGCAGTACTTC. As protein: CASGGGRASYEQYF.

Judged by abundance, this clonotype is medium-sized. The chain links TRBV4-2 to TRBJ1-6, with a possible D match to TRBD1 (5 bases). Trimming cost V 0 bases and J 7 bases, with 10 bases left between them. Germline CDR1 reads LGHNA; CDR2 reads YNFKEQ. CDR3 length: 15 amino acids. The CDR3 coding sequence is TGTGCCAGCAGCCAAGATAGGGGTTACAATTCACCCCTCCACTTT. It is translated as CASSQDRGYNSPLHF.

V and J are TRBV19 and TRBJ1-2; D gene unclear. CDR1 and CDR2 from the germline V gene are LNHDA and SQIVND (reference sequence). The CDR3 is made up of 13 amino acids. V was shortened by 6 bases and J by 6 bases, with 14 bases between the two germline ends. As DNA, the CDR3 is TGTGCCAGTAGCACTTCTTTGCTGGATGGCTACACCTTC. Encoded protein: CASSTSLLDGYTF. The variable domain in full, completed from reference TRBV19 and TRBJ1-2, reads DGGITQSPKYLFRKEGQNVTLSCEQNLNHDAMYWYRQDPGQGLRLIYYSQIVNDFQKGDIAEGYSVSREKKESFPLTVTSAQKNPTAFYLCASSTSLLDGYTFGSGTRLTVV.

There are a few counts of this clonotype. The chain carries TRBV7-2 and TRBJ2-1; the D gene could be TRBD1 or TRBD2 (6 bases each). CDR3 length: 15 residues. Germline CDR1 is SGHTA and CDR2 is FQGNSA. The ends were cut back, 7 bases at V and 12 bases at J, with 25 bases in the middle. In DNA form, the CDR3 reads TGTGCCAGCACCGAAACAGGGAGGTTCCTCAGTGGGCAGTTCTTC. Translation gives CASTETGRFLSGQFF.

The V gene is TRBV12-5, the J gene TRBJ2-7; D possibly corresponds to TRBD1 (6 bases). With 0 bases removed from V and 1 base from J, the gap between germline ends came to 16 bases. The CDR3 extends over 17 amino acids. CDR1 is LGHNT and CDR2 is FRNRAP in the germline V gene. The CDR3 region is CASGLVRPIGQSYEQYF. In DNA form, the CDR3 reads TGTGCTAGTGGTTTGGTACGCCCGATAGGACAGTCCTACGAGCAGTACTTC.

V usage is TRBV20-1 and J usage is TRBJ1-2; D may be TRBD1 (5 bases). CDR3 length: 13 amino acids. Between the trimmed V and J ends, which lost 2 bases and 1 base, there was a span of 8 bases. Per the germline V gene, CDR1 is DFQATT and CDR2 is SNEGSKA (reference sequence). The DNA for the CDR3 is TGCAGTGCTAGACTAGGGGATAACTATGGCTACACCTTC. Protein product: CSARLGDNYGYTF.

Sample share makes this clonotype medium-sized. V usage is TRBV19 and J usage is TRBJ1-2, with D hard to call. The CDR3 contains 13 residues. The germline V and J ends were trimmed by 3 bases and 4 bases, with 9 bases remaining between them. CDR1 LNHDA and CDR2 SQIVND come from the germline V gene (reference sequence). In nucleotides, the CDR3 is TGTGCCAGTAGTATGGTCGAGGGCTATGGCTACACCTTC. Protein product: CASSMVEGYGYTF.

This clonotype has at least ten counts. This may be a read error: a much more frequent sequence differs by one nucleotide. The V gene is TRBV2, the J gene TRBJ2-7; D uncertain. Germline CDR1 and CDR2: SNHLY and FYNNEI. V lost 4 bases and J lost 6, with 7 bases in between. This CDR3 spans 11 amino acids. In DNA form, the CDR3 reads TGTGCCAGCAGTGCAGGCCCCGAGCAGTACTTC. This gives the protein CASSAGPEQYF.

This clonotype was picked up many times. This could be a read error, since a much larger clone is one nucleotide away. The chain is built from TRBV19 and TRBJ2-7; weak D call: TRBD2 (6 bases). The CDR3 extends over 17 amino acids. Looked up from germline, CDR1 is LNHDA and CDR2 is SQIVND (reference sequence). V was shortened by 1 base and J by 0 bases, with 16 bases between the two germline ends. CDR3 sequence: CASSIAPRAGPSYEQYF. The CDR3 bases are TGTGCCAGTAGTATAGCCCCCAGAGCGGGCCCCTCCTACGAGCAGTACTTC.

The gene calls are TRBV7-9 and TRBJ1-2; D is unresolved. The germline V and J ends were trimmed by 1 base and 7 bases, with 4 bases remaining between them. This CDR3 is 11 amino acids long. Germline CDR1 SEHNR, CDR2 FQNEAQ (reference sequence). The DNA of the CDR3 is TGTGCCAGCAGCTTAGGGCCTGGCTACACCTTC. Translating gives CASSLGPGYTF.

Notes on this clonotype: Lacking the conserved final phenylalanine or tryptophan, this CDR3 likely reflects a read error. The genes are TRBV9 and TRBJ2-1, with D perhaps TRBD2 (6 bases). V gave up 0 bases and J gave up 6 bases, with 7 bases separating them. Germline CDR1 is SGDLS and CDR2 is YYNGEE. The CDR3 is 13 amino acids. The CDR3 is CASSVAGGNEQFS. Here the CDR3 DNA reads TGTGCCAGCAGCGTAGCCGGGGGCAATGAGCAGTTCTCC.

The V and J genes are TRBV5-1 and TRBJ2-5; the D gene is possibly TRBD1 (6 bases). Trimming cost V 4 bases and J 6 bases, with 16 bases left between them. Germline CDR1 reads SGHRS; CDR2 reads YFSETQ. The CDR3 is made up of 14 amino acids. The CDR3 DNA follows: TGCGCCAGCAGCATACAATCGGACAGCCAGACCCAGTACTTC. It is translated as CASSIQSDSQTQYF.